The T cell receptor (beta chain) described here comes from a study of blood T cells in healthy people across ages. Study-wide points: A roughly linear age-dependent decrease characterized TCR beta diversity per million T cells.

In this sample, this clonotype turned up a few times. Its antigen is as yet unknown. The use of a sample-barcoded 5' primer and a J-beta primer mix characterized a second PCR of about 7 to 12 cycles. Paired-end reads containing CDR3 totaled no fewer than 2.5 million for each sample. From the 5' RACE reads, TCRdb called clonotypes with MiXCR, one entry per CDR3 protein. Of hundreds of thousands of distinct CDR3 sequences listed, around 36% were seen once; the top ten hold 13%. The junction had 6 bases not matched to a gene; V was cut back by 3 bases and J by 4 bases. Per the germline V gene, CDR1 is DFQATT and CDR2 is SNEGSKA (reference sequence). This CDR3 comprises 15 residues. Roughly 10 milliliters was the volume of peripheral blood drawn from each donor.

This TCR came from a young man in good health. This chain connects TRBV20-1 to TRBJ2-1, with 10 nucleotides matching TRBD2. The sample consisted of blood. For the CDR3, the DNA is TGCAGTGCTAGTCTGACTAGCGGGCCATACAATGAGCAGTTCTTC. Translation gives CSASLTSGPYNEQFF.